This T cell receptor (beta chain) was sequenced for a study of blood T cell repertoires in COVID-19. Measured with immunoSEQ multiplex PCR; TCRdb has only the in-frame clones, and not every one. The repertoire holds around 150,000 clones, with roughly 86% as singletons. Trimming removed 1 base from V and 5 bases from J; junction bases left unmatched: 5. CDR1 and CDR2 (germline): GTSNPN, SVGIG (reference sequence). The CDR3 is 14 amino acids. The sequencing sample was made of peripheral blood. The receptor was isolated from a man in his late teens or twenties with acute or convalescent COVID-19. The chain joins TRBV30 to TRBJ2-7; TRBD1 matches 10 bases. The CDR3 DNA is TGTGCCTGGAGTGGGGGACAGGGGACGGACGAGCAGTACTTC. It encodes CAWSGGQGTDEQYF.